This T cell receptor (beta chain) was sequenced during a study of blood T cell repertoires in COVID-19. Data came from immunoSEQ multiplex PCR; TCRdb stores just in-frame clones and leaves some out. The table shows about 98,000 clones, with 87% occurring only once. The germline CDR1 and CDR2 sequences are LNHDA and SQIVND (reference sequence). CDR3 length: 11 residues. Trimming pared 7 bases from V and 4 bases from J, leaving 7 bases between. This sequence was found in a man in his 70s with acute or convalescent COVID-19. The sequenced sample consisted of peripheral blood. The V call is TRBV19, the J call TRBJ1-2; D is perhaps TRBD1 (6 bases). DNA for the CDR3: TGTGCCAGTACAGGGGTCTATGGCTACACCTTC. Its translation: CASTGVYGYTF.